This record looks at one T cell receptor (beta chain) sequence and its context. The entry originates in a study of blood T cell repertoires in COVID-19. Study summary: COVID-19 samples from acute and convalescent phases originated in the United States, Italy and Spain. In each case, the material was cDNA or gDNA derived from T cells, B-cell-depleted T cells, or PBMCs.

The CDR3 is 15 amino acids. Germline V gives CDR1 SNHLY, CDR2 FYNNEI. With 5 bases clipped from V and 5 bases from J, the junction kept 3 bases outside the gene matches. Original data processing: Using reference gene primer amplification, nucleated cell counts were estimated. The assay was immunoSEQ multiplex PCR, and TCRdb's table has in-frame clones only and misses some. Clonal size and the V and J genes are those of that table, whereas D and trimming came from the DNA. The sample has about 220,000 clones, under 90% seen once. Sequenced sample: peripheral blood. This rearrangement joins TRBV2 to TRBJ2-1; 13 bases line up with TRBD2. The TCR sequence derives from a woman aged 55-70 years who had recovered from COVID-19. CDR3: CASSPGLAGNNEQFF. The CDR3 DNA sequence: TGTGCCAGCAGTCCGGGACTAGCGGGGAACAATGAGCAGTTCTTC.